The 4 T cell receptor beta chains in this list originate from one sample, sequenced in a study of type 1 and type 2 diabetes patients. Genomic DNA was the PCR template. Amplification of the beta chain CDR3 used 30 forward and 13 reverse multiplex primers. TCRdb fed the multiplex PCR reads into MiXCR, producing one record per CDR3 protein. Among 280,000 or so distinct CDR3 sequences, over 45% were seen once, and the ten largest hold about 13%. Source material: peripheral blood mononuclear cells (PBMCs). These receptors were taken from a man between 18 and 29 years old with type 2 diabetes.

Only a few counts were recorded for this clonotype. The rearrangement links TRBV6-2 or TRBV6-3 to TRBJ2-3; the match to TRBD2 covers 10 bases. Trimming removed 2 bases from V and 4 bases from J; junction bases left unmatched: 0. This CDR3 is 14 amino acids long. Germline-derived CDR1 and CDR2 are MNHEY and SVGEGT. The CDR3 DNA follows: TGTGCCAGCAGTTACAGCGGGAGGGCAGATACGCAGTATTTT. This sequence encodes CASSYSGRADTQYF.

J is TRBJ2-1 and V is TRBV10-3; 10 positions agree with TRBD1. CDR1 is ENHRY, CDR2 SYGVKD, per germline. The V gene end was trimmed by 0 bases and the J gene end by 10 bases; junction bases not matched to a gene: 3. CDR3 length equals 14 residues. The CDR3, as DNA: TGTGCCATCAGTGAGTCGGGACAGGGGAGGGAGCAGTTCTTC. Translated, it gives CAISESGQGREQFF.

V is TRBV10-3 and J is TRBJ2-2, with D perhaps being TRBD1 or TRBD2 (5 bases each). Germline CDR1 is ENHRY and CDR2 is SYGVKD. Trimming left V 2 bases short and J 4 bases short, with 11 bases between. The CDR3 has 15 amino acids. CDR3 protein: CAISERVGPTGELFF. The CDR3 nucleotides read TGTGCCATCAGTGAGAGGGTGGGACCCACCGGGGAGCTGTTTTTT.

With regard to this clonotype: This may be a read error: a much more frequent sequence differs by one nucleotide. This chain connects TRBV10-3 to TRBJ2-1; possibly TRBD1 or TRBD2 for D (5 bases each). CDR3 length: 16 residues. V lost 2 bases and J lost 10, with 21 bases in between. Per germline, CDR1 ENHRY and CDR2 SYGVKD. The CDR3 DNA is TGTGCCATCAGTGAGAAGGCCTGGCAGGGTAGCGACGAGCAGTTCTTC. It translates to CAISEKAWQGSDEQFF.